A single T cell receptor beta chain is shown here with its context. What it recognizes is unknown. This CDR3 is 14 amino acids long. The germline V gene has CDR1 SNHLY and CDR2 FYNNEI. Trimming removed 0 bases at V and 8 bases at J, with 13 bases between. Time point noted: week 35, safety follow-up. With topical imiquimod, each dose of the vaccine consisted of 300 ug of mutant IDH1 20-mer peptide. Eight vaccine doses were administered to patients at weeks 1, 3, 5, 7, 11, 15, 19 and 23. TCRdb's table, derived via immunoSEQ multiplex PCR, lists solely in-frame clones and lacks some. The sample consists of 35,000 to 55,000 clones, roughly 79% of them appearing once. These data belong to a study of a mutant IDH1 vaccine in newly diagnosed glioma.

The receptor was isolated from a woman aged 40 to 50 with glioma. Some clones in this sample may be carry-over from other donors' samples. Sequencing was performed on PBMCs, taken from a glioma patient whose treatment included an IDH1 peptide vaccine. The chain links TRBV2 to TRBJ1-2; D might be TRBD1 (6 bases). CDR3 loop: CASSEARGVRGYTF. The CDR3 nucleotides are TGTGCCAGCAGTGAAGCGAGGGGGGTCCGAGGCTACACCTTC.